Below are 32 T cell receptor beta chains sequenced from a single sample in a study of human CD4 T cells and Enterobacteriaceae. Sorting took every CD4+ cell except CD45RA+CCR7+CD95- naive cells, reaching over 95% purity. The repertoire was sequenced with immunoSEQ multiplex PCR; TCRdb's copy has only in-frame clones and lacks some. Of some 30,000 clones in the sample, just under 85% were seen once. The sample taken for sequencing was memory CD4+ T cells from blood. These receptors all come from a human donor in good health.

The genes are TRBV21-1 and TRBJ2-7; the table's D gene call, TRBD1, was not cross checked with the DNA. TRBV21-1 is marked as a pseudogene. The CDR3 is made up of 16 amino acids. CDR3 sequence (DNA): TGTGCCAGCAGCAATCTCGACAGGGGGAGGGCCTACGAGCAGTACTTC. It yields the protein CASSNLDRGRAYEQYF.

The chain links TRBV5-1 to TRBJ2-1, with 12 nucleotides matching TRBD2. CDR1 is SGHRS, CDR2 YFSETQ, per germline. Germline trimming cut 4 bases from V and 6 bases from J; bases unmatched to any gene: 11. This CDR3 is 17 amino acids long. CDR3 nucleotide sequence: TGCGCCAGCAGCCGAATCCTAGCGGGAGGGCCCATCAATGAGCAGTTCTTC. Its translation is CASSRILAGGPINEQFF.

V usage is TRBV9 and J usage is TRBJ2-7; 9 bases align to TRBD1. The CDR3 extends over 16 amino acids. Trimming at V came to 0 bases and at J to 3 bases, leaving 7 bases not matched to a gene. Looked up from germline, CDR1 is SGDLS and CDR2 is YYNGEE. The CDR3 spells CASSVVGGQGIYEQYF. In DNA, the CDR3 is TGTGCCAGCAGCGTAGTTGGGGGACAGGGTATCTACGAGCAGTACTTC.

The chain is built from TRBV5-1 and TRBJ2-5; D gene unclear. Germline CDR1 and CDR2: SGHRS and YFSETQ. The CDR3 length is 12 residues. V lost 1 base and J 4 bases, leaving 5 bases between the germline ends. The CDR3 DNA reads as TGCGCCAGCAGCTTGTCTGCAGAGACCCAGTACTTC. It codes for CASSLSAETQYF.

V and J are TRBV30 and TRBJ1-1; a weak D match, TRBD1 (6 bases). The CDR3 contains 13 residues. Per germline, CDR1 GTSNPN and CDR2 SVGIG (reference sequence). With 1 base removed from V and 1 base from J, the gap between germline ends came to 7 bases. The CDR3 sequence: CAWSGTENTEAFF. CDR3 bases: TGTGCCTGGAGTGGGACAGAGAACACTGAAGCTTTCTTT.

This sequence joins TRBV7-3 and TRBJ2-2; 7 bases are shared with TRBD2. The germline V gene has CDR1 SGHTA and CDR2 FQGTGA. Trimming cost V 5 bases and J 5 bases; bases outside gene matches: 11. The CDR3 runs 16 residues. The CDR3 protein is CASSPHLEGGTGELFF. The CDR3 nucleotides read TGTGCCAGCAGCCCCCACCTGGAGGGAGGGACCGGGGAGCTGTTTTTT. Full variable domain (outside the CDR3, taken from reference TRBV7-3 and TRBJ2-2): GAGVSQTPSNKVTEKGKYVELRCDPISGHTALYWYRQSLGQGPEFLIYFQGTGAADDSGLPNDRFFAVRPEGSVSTLKIQRTERGDSAVYLCASSPHLEGGTGELFFGEGSRLTVL.

This chain joins TRBV10-2 and TRBJ2-1, with D possibly TRBD2 on 6 matching bases. Germline assignment: CDR1 WSHSY and CDR2 SAAADI. Trimming took off 8 bases at V and 2 bases at J, with 13 bases between the two ends. This CDR3 is built from 14 residues. CDR3 amino acids: CASWEAGTYNEQFF. CDR3 bases: TGCGCCAGCTGGGAAGCGGGCACCTACAATGAGCAGTTCTTC.

The genes are TRBV5-4 and TRBJ2-1, with D maybe TRBD2 (5 bases). This CDR3 is built from 15 residues. V was pared by 4 bases and J by 0 bases, with 11 bases between. Germline V gene lookup returns CDR1 SGHNT and CDR2 YYREEE (reference sequence). The CDR3 loop is CASSPGIGSYNEQFF. The DNA for the CDR3 is TGTGCCAGCAGCCCGGGGATTGGCTCCTACAATGAGCAGTTCTTC.

The chain employs TRBV25-1 and TRBJ2-1; TRBD2 matches at 7 bases. V was pared by 2 bases and J by 3 bases, with 4 bases of the junction left unmatched. The CDR3 contains 15 residues. Per the germline V gene, CDR1 is MGHDK and CDR2 is SYGVNS. The CDR3 protein is CASSEAGVGYNEQFF. The DNA of the CDR3 is TGTGCCAGCAGTGAAGCGGGAGTTGGCTACAATGAGCAGTTCTTC.

This sequence joins TRBV5-1 and TRBJ1-2; the D is unclear. This CDR3 contains 12 residues. Germline loops: CDR1 SGHRS, CDR2 YFSETQ. V was trimmed by 4 bases and J by 8 bases, leaving 12 bases between them. CDR3 loop: CASSPEISGYTF. The DNA of the CDR3 is TGCGCCAGCAGCCCCGAAATATCGGGCTACACCTTC.

This chain connects TRBV6-1 to TRBJ1-2; D call uncertain. Deletions cut 10 bases from V and 4 bases from J, with 22 bases between. The germline gives CDR1 MNHNS, CDR2 SASEGT. This CDR3 has 15 amino acids. The CDR3 sequence: CATDPWAGDSYGYTF. In DNA, the CDR3 is TGTGCCACCGATCCCTGGGCCGGAGATTCCTATGGCTACACCTTC.

The chain carries TRBV6-5 and TRBJ1-4; the match to TRBD1 covers 8 bases. CDR1 and CDR2 (germline): MNHEY, SVGAGI. Trimming cost V 4 bases and J 5 bases; bases outside gene matches: 6. The CDR3 runs 15 residues. This CDR3 reads CASSSLTGVNEKLFF. In DNA, the CDR3 is TGTGCCAGCAGTTCCCTGACAGGGGTGAATGAAAAACTGTTTTTT.

This clone was observed once. This rearrangement joins TRBV27 to TRBJ2-1; D gene uncertain. V lost 3 bases and J lost 4, with 7 bases in between. The CDR3 extends over 13 amino acids. The germline CDR1 and CDR2 sequences are MNHEY and SMNVEV (reference sequence). The CDR3 reads CASSFKEYNEQFF. CDR3 sequence (DNA): TGTGCCAGCAGTTTCAAGGAGTACAATGAGCAGTTCTTC.

This clone was found a few times. The chain uses TRBV28 and TRBJ2-5, with D perhaps TRBD1 or TRBD2 (6 bases each). CDR3 length equals 15 residues. V lost 7 bases, J lost 5 bases, and 20 bases lay in between. CDR1 and CDR2 (germline): MDHEN, SYDVKM. CDR3 protein: CASTSATGTRETQYF. Here the CDR3 DNA reads TGTGCCAGCACCTCGGCTACAGGGACTCGGGAGACCCAGTACTTC. The full variable domain, completed using reference TRBV28 and TRBJ2-5, is DVKVTQSSRYLVKRTGEKVFLECVQDMDHENMFWYRQDPGLGLRLIYFSYDVKMKEKGDIPEGYSVSREKKERFSLILESASTNQTSMYLCASTSATGTRETQYFGPGTRLLVL.

The chain links TRBV15 to TRBJ2-6; D uncertain. Per the germline V gene, CDR1 is LNHNV and CDR2 is YYDKDF (reference sequence). Trimming pared 0 bases from V and 3 bases from J, leaving 9 bases between. This CDR3 region has 16 residues. CDR3 nucleotide sequence: TGTGCCACCAGCAGAGATTACAGAGGTGGGGCCAACGTCCTGACTTTC. Its protein is CATSRDYRGGANVLTF.

CDR3 region: CASSSEGPRTGELFF. CDR3 in DNA: TGTGCCAGCAGCTCCGAAGGGCCTCGGACCGGGGAGCTGTTTTTT. This chain uses TRBV7-6 with TRBJ2-2; no definite D call. Trimming stripped 4 bases from V and 5 bases from J, with 14 bases between. CDR3 length equals 15 residues. Germline V gene sequence: CDR1 SGHVS, CDR2 FNYEAQ.

This chain joins TRBV7-9 and TRBJ2-1; TRBD2 agrees at 13 bases. The V gene's germline CDR1 is SEHNR and CDR2 FQNEAQ (reference sequence). After removal of 5 bases from V and 7 bases from J, the junction contained 5 bases not matched to a gene. CDR3 length: 15 amino acids. In DNA form, the CDR3 reads TGTGCCAGCAGCCTGCCGGGACTAGCGGGAAATGAGCAGTTCTTC. Translated, it gives CASSLPGLAGNEQFF. The complete variable domain, with remaining parts taken from reference TRBV7-9 and TRBJ2-1, reads DTGVSQNPRHKITKRGQNVTFRCDPISEHNRLYWYRQTLGQGPEFLTYFQNEAQLEKSRLLSDRFSAERPKGSFSTLEIQRTEQGDSAMYLCASSLPGLAGNEQFFGPGTRLTVL.

The V call is TRBV18, the J call TRBJ2-7; 7 nucleotides line up with TRBD2. The CDR3 sequence is 15 residues long. V dropped 3 bases and J dropped 4; count of bases not matched to a gene: 9. The germline CDR1 and CDR2 sequences are KGHSH and LQKENI. CDR3 amino acids: CASSPRGRELYEQYF. CDR3 nucleotide sequence: TGTGCCAGCTCACCTCGCGGGCGGGAGCTGTACGAGCAGTACTTC.

The CDR3 DNA is TGTGCCAGCAGCTTGACAGGGTCCGCCTACGAGCAGTACTTC. As protein: CASSLTGSAYEQYF. The gene calls are TRBV5-5 and TRBJ2-7, with TRBD1 as a possible D gene (6 bases). V lost 1 base and J 2 bases, leaving 10 bases between the germline ends. The CDR3 is 14 residues long. The V gene's germline CDR1 is SGHKS and CDR2 YYEKEE (reference sequence). Full variable domain (remainder filled in from reference TRBV5-5 and TRBJ2-7): DAGVTQSPTHLIKTRGQQVTLRCSPISGHKSVSWYQQVLGQGPQFIFQYYEKEERGRGNFPDRFSARQFPNYSSELNVNALLLGDSALYLCASSLTGSAYEQYFGPGTRLTVT.

The chain combines TRBV28 with TRBJ1-1, with D possibly matching TRBD1 (5 bases). CDR3 length: 18 residues. V lost 1 base and J lost 0, with 18 bases in between. CDR1 and CDR2 from the germline V gene are MDHEN and SYDVKM. The CDR3 here is CASSLFISLGDLNTEAFF. CDR3 in DNA: TGTGCCAGCAGTTTATTTATCTCCCTGGGGGACTTGAACACTGAAGCTTTCTTT.

The rearrangement joins TRBV6-6 to TRBJ2-7; no clear D. The CDR3 contains 13 residues. With 3 bases removed from V and 7 bases from J, the gap between germline ends came to 13 bases. Germline V gene lookup returns CDR1 MNHNY and CDR2 SVGAGI (reference sequence). CDR3 nucleotide sequence: TGTGCCAGCAGTTATATGCTTTCGCGGGAGCAGTACTTC. It translates to CASSYMLSREQYF.

This clone appeared a few times. The chain recombines TRBV7-7 with TRBJ2-2; no clear D. The CDR3 is made up of 13 amino acids. Trimming stripped 0 bases from V and 6 bases from J, with 5 bases between. Per germline, CDR1 SSHAT and CDR2 FNYEAQ (reference sequence). The CDR3 reads CASSLAESGELFF. DNA for the CDR3: TGTGCCAGCAGCTTAGCAGAGTCCGGGGAGCTGTTTTTT.

In its sample, this clone was seen once. This rearrangement joins TRBV18 to TRBJ2-7, with 7 bases matching TRBD1. CDR1 is KGHSH, CDR2 LQKENI, per germline. The CDR3 consists of 15 residues. The junction had 14 bases not matched to a gene; V was cut back by 3 bases and J by 9 bases. DNA for the CDR3: TGTGCCAGCTCACCCCCCGGGACAGTCCTACGAGCGCAGTACTTC. Translating gives CASSPPGTVLRAQYF.

V gene TRBV12-5 combines with J gene TRBJ1-3; TRBD1 matches at 8 bases. Per germline, CDR1 LGHNT and CDR2 FRNRAP. This CDR3 spans 15 amino acids. Trimming took 4 bases from V and 4 from J; bases not matched to a gene: 6. CDR3 coding DNA: TGTGCTAGTGGTTCCGGACAGGGCTGGGGAAACACCATATATTTT. Translated, it gives CASGSGQGWGNTIYF.

In this sample, this clone turned up once. The chain is built from TRBV19 and TRBJ1-3, with 9 bases aligning to TRBD1. V lost 9 bases, J lost 0 bases, and 3 bases stayed unmatched. CDR3 size: 14 residues. CDR1 LNHDA and CDR2 SQIVND come from the germline V gene (reference sequence). For the CDR3, the DNA is TGTGCCAGCCAGACAGGGGGCTCTGGAAACACCATATATTTT. Translation gives CASQTGGSGNTIYF.

The rearrangement uses TRBV5-1 and TRBJ2-1, with 9 positions matching TRBD2. This CDR3 contains 15 residues. In germline, CDR1 is SGHRS, CDR2 YFSETQ. After removal of 0 bases from V and 5 bases from J, the junction contained 3 bases not matched to a gene. The CDR3 reads CASSLEAGGDNEQFF. The DNA for the CDR3 is TGCGCCAGCAGCTTGGAGGCGGGAGGGGACAATGAGCAGTTCTTC. The full variable domain, in which reference TRBV5-1 and TRBJ2-1 provide the parts outside the CDR3, is KAGVTQTPRYLIKTRGQQVTLSCSPISGHRSVSWYQQTPGQGLQFLFEYFSETQRNKGNFPGRFSGRQFSNSRSEMNVSTLELGDSALYLCASSLEAGGDNEQFFGPGTRLTVL.

This clone appeared once. The chain links TRBV9 to TRBJ2-1, with D possibly being TRBD2 (6 bases). Per germline, CDR1 SGDLS and CDR2 YYNGEE. The CDR3 runs 15 residues. Trimming took off 3 bases at V and 5 bases at J, with 15 bases between the two ends. Here the CDR3 reads CASSGTTRANNEQFF. Here the CDR3 DNA reads TGTGCCAGCAGCGGGACTACCAGAGCAAACAATGAGCAGTTCTTC. Full variable domain (remainder filled in from reference TRBV9 and TRBJ2-1): DSGVTQTPKHLITATGQRVTLRCSPRSGDLSVYWYQQSLDQGLQFLIQYYNGEERAKGNILERFSAQQFPDLHSELNLSSLELGDSALYFCASSGTTRANNEQFFGPGTRLTVL.

The chain combines TRBV28 with TRBJ2-2, with a tentative D call TRBD1 (5 bases). Germline V CDR1 and CDR2: MDHEN, SYDVKM. CDR3 length equals 13 residues. The CDR3 DNA reads TGTGGCGTGGCGCAGGGTTATGCCGGGGAGCTGTTTTTT. This codes for CGVAQGYAGELFF.

This clone was counted between two and nine times. CDR3 in DNA: TGCAGTGCGGCGGGGAACACTGAAGCTTTCTTT. Encoded protein: CSAAGNTEAFF. The genes are TRBV20-1 and TRBJ1-1; D is uncertain. Germline V gene data show CDR1 as DFQATT and CDR2 as SNEGSKA (reference sequence). Deletions cut 6 bases from V and 1 base from J, with 6 bases between. The CDR3 loop spans 11 amino acids.

The rearrangement links TRBV5-6 to TRBJ2-3, with TRBD1 as a possible D gene (5 bases). V shed 5 bases and J shed 2 bases, with 12 bases lying between them. The CDR3 has 14 residues. The germline V gene encodes CDR1 SGHDT and CDR2 YYEEEE. CDR3 amino acids: CASRSQVITDTQYF. CDR3 in DNA: TGTGCCAGCAGATCACAGGTGATCACAGATACGCAGTATTTT.

This clone was seen more than once but under ten times. The chain uses TRBV4-1 and TRBJ2-7; 10 nucleotides line up with TRBD2. V shed 1 base, J shed 6 bases, and the junction held 9 bases outside the gene matches. Germline-derived CDR1 and CDR2 are MGHRA and YSYEKL. The CDR3 loop spans 16 amino acids. CDR3 loop: CASSQVALAGVPEQYF. DNA of the CDR3: TGCGCCAGCAGCCAAGTAGCGCTAGCGGGAGTTCCCGAGCAGTACTTC.

V gene TRBV5-1 combines with J gene TRBJ2-7; D remains unclear. Germline V lookup: CDR1 SGHRS, CDR2 YFSETQ. The CDR3 sequence is 12 residues long. The V and J ends lost 3 bases and 3 bases respectively, with 7 bases between them. CDR3 coding DNA: TGCGCCAGCAGCTCCCCAGGCTACGAGCAGTACTTC. This translates into CASSSPGYEQYF.